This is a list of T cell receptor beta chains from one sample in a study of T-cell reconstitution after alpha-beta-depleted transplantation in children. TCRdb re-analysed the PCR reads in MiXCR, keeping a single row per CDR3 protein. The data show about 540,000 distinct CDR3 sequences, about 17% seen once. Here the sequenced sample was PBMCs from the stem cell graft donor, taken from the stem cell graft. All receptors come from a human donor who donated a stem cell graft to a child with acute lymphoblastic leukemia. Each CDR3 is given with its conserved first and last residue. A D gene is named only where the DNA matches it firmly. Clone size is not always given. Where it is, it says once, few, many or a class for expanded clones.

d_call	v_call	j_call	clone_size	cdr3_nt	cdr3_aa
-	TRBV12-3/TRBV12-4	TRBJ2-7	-	TGTGCCAGCAGTCCCTCCCAGGGGCGCGACGAGCAGTACTTC	CASSPSQGRDEQYF
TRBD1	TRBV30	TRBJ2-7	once	TGTGCCTGGGGGGAGAGGGGGCTAAACGAGCAGTACTTC	CAWGERGLNEQYF
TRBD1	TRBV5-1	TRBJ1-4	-	TGCGCTAGCAGCTCCCAGACAGGGCTGAATGAAAAACTGTTTTTT	CASSSQTGLNEKLFF
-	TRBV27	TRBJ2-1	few	TGTGCCAGCAGTTTTCGGAGCGCCTACAATGAGCAGTTCTTC	CASSFRSAYNEQFF
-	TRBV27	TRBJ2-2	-	TGTGCCAGCAGTCCCCATGCCGGGGAGCTGTTTTTT	CASSPHAGELFF
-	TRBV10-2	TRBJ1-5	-	TGCGCCAGCAGTGAGGGCAGGGACTACAATCAGCCCCAGCATTTT	CASSEGRDYNQPQHF
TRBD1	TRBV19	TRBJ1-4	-	TGTGCCAGTAGTATAGGCCTCGGGACAGCAATGAAAAAACTGTTTTTT	CASSIGLGTAMKKLFF
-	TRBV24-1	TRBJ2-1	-	TGTGCCACCAAGGGCAGGGAAAGATCCAATGAGCAGTTCTTC	CATKGRERSNEQFF
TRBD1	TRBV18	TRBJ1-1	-	TGTGCCAGCTCACCACCGTGGGACAGGGACGGCACTGAAGCTTTCTTT	CASSPPWDRDGTEAFF
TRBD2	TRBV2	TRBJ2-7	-	TGTGCCAGCGAGGGACTACCGGGATTTCTAGGCGAGCAGTACTTT	CASEGLPGFLGEQYF
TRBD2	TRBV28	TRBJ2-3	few	TGTGCCAGCAGTTTACTCGGCGGGAGCTACACCTACACAGATACGCAGTATTTT	CASSLLGGSYTYTDTQYF
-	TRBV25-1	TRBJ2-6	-	TGTGCCAGCAGTGGGCGGGACAAAATCTCTGGGGCCAACGTCCTGACTTTC	CASSGRDKISGANVLTF
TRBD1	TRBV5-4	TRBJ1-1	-	TGTGCCAGCAGCACTGCAGGGGGTTTGAACACTGAAGCTTTCTTT	CASSTAGGLNTEAFF
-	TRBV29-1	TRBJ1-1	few	TGCAGCGTTCCCTTCCGCGCTGAAGCTTTCTTT	CSVPFRAEAFF
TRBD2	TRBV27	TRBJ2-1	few	TGTGCCAGCAGAGTAGCGGGAGAATACAATGAGCAGTTCTTC	CASRVAGEYNEQFF
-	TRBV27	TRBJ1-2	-	TGTGCCAGCAGTTTTTCCACGGGGAATGGCTACACCTTC	CASSFSTGNGYTF
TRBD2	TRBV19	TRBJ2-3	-	TGTGCCAGTAGTATGGCAGCGGGAGGGCCTGGTACGCAGTATTTT	CASSMAAGGPGTQYF
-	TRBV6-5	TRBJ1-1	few	TGTGCCAGCAGTTACTCCCCCGTGATGAACACTGAAGCTTTCTTT	CASSYSPVMNTEAFF
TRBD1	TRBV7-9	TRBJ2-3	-	TGTGCCAGCAGCTTCGGGGACAGGGGGCTAGATACGCAGTATTTT	CASSFGDRGLDTQYF
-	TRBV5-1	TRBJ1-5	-	TGCGCCAGCAGCTTGGGTGGGATAAGCAATCAGCCCCAGCATTTT	CASSLGGISNQPQHF
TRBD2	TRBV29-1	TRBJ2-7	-	TGCAGCGTTGTTTCGGGACTAGCGGGTGACGAGCAGTACTTC	CSVVSGLAGDEQYF
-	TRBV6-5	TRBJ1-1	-	TGTGCCAGCAGTTACAGGGAGGGGGGGAAGAACACTGAAGCTTTCTTT	CASSYREGGKNTEAFF
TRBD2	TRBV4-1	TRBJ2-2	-	TGCGCCAGCAGCCAAGGTGGCGGGAGGACGAACACCGGGGAGCTGTTTTTT	CASSQGGGRTNTGELFF
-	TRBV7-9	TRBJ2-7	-	TGTGCCAGCAGCCATAGCAAGATCTACGAGCAGTACTTC	CASSHSKIYEQYF
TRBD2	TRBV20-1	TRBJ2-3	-	TGCAGTGCTAGTGACTTTTCGGGACTAGCGATCCCTCTCACAGATACGCAGTATTTT	CSASDFSGLAIPLTDTQYF
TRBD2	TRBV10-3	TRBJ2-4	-	TGTGCCATCAGTGGAGGGCGGGAGGGGAACATTCAGTACTTC	CAISGGREGNIQYF
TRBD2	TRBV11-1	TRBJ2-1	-	TGTGCCAGCAGTACTCCGGGACTAGCGGGTTACAACTCCTACAATGAGCAGTTCTTC	CASSTPGLAGYNSYNEQFF
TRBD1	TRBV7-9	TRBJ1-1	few	TGTGCCAGCGCAAGCAGGGGGCGGGTTGAAGCTTTCTTT	CASASRGRVEAFF
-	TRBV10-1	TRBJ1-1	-	TGCGCCAGCAGTGATGCCCGGACACTTTGGGACACTGAAGCTTTCTTT	CASSDARTLWDTEAFF
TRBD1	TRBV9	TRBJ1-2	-	TGTGCCAGCAGCGCTGGGACAGAGAGGGATGGCTACACCTTC	CASSAGTERDGYTF
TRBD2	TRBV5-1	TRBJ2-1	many	TGCGCCAGCAGCTTTACTAGCGGGAGTAATGAGCAGTTCTTC	CASSFTSGSNEQFF
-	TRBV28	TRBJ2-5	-	TGTGCCAGCAGTTCGTACGAGACCCAGTACTTC	CASSSYETQYF
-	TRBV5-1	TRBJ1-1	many	TGCGCCAGCAGCTTGGGGAGGGATTACACTGAAGCTTTCTTT	CASSLGRDYTEAFF
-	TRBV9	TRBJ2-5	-	TGTGCCAGCAGCGCAAGCGGGCAGCAAGAGACCCAGTACTTC	CASSASGQQETQYF
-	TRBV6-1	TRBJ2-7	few	TGTGCCAGCAGTCCACAGGGATTCCTGACCTACGAGCAGTACTTC	CASSPQGFLTYEQYF
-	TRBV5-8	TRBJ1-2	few	TGTGCCAGCAGAACGGGGGGGTTCCGATTTCAGGATGGCTACACCTTC	CASRTGGFRFQDGYTF
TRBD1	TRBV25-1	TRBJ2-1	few	TGTGCCAGCAGTGCCAGACAGGGTGACAATGAGCAGTTCTTC	CASSARQGDNEQFF
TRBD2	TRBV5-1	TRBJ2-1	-	TGCGCCAGCAGCTTGATTCGGCGGGAGTTCTACAATGAGCAGTTCTTC	CASSLIRREFYNEQFF
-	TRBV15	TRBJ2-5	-	TGTGCCACCAGCACAACGCAGGAAGAGACCCAGTACTTC	CATSTTQEETQYF
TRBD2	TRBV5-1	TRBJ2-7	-	TGCGCCAGCAGAGTTGCGGGAGGTGGGCTCGAGCAGTACTTC	CASRVAGGGLEQYF
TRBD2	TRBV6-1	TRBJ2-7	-	TGTGCCAGCGGGGGTTCGGGCGGGAGGGCATGGCAGTACTTC	CASGGSGGRAWQYF
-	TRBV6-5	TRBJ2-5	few	TGTGCCAGCAGTTACCAAGGGTTAACCCAAGAGACCCAGTACTTC	CASSYQGLTQETQYF
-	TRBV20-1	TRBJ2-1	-	TGCAGTGCTACCCACCCAGGGTCAGTGCAGTTCTTC	CSATHPGSVQFF
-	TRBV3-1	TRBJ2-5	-	TGTGCCAGCAGCCCTCCTTTAGGGCAAGAGACCCAGTACTTC	CASSPPLGQETQYF
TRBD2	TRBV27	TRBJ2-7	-	TGTGCCAGCCGTTTACTTCTAGCGGGGACCTACGAGCAGTACTTC	CASRLLLAGTYEQYF